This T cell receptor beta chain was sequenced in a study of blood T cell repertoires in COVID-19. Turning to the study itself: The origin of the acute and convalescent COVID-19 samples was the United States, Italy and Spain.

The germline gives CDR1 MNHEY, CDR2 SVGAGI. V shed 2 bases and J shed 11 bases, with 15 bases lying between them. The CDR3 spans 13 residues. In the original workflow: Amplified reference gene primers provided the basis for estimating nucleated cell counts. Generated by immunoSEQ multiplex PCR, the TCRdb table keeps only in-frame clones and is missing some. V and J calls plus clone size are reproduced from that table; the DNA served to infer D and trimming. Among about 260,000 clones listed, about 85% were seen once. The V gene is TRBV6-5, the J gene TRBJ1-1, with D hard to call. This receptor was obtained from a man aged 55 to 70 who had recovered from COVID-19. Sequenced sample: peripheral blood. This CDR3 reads CASSYPPGSTAFF. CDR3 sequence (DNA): TGTGCCAGCAGTTACCCGCCCGGGAGTACGGCTTTCTTT.